One sample yielded the 28 T cell receptor beta chains listed below, sequenced in a study of blood T cell repertoires in COVID-19. Clones were read by immunoSEQ multiplex PCR, and TCRdb kept only the in-frame ones, dropping some. Of over 90,000 clones in the sample, roughly 90% are singletons; the top ten hold 1.5% to 2%. The sequenced sample was peripheral blood. These receptors were collected from a woman aged 45-65 years with COVID-19, enrolled during active disease.

This chain connects TRBV10-2 to TRBJ1-2; D is possibly TRBD1 (6 bases). This CDR3 is 13 amino acids long. Deletions cut 4 bases from V and 6 bases from J, with 12 bases between. Germline assignment: CDR1 WSHSY and CDR2 SAAADI. This CDR3 is CASSVTGLDGYTF. CDR3 in DNA: TGCGCCAGCAGTGTAACAGGGTTGGATGGCTACACCTTC.

The chain joins TRBV3-1 (or the pseudogene TRBV3-2) to TRBJ1-3; no clear D. The V end lost 2 bases, the J end lost 4 bases, and 9 bases lay between the germline ends. The CDR3 loop spans 14 amino acids. Germline V lookup: CDR1 LGHDT, CDR2 YNNKEL (reference sequence). The CDR3 DNA reads as TGTGCCAGCAGCCAACGGTCGCTAGGAAACACCATATATTTT. Amino acid sequence: CASSQRSLGNTIYF.

The V gene is TRBV13, the J gene TRBJ2-3, with D perhaps matching TRBD2 (7 bases). Germline CDR1 reads PRHDT; CDR2 reads FYEKMQ (reference sequence). This CDR3 spans 15 amino acids. V was cut by 5 bases and J by 1 base, with 13 bases left in between. CDR3 sequence reads: CASSREGGRTDTQYF. DNA for the CDR3: TGTGCCAGCAGCCGTGAGGGGGGGCGCACAGATACGCAGTATTTT.

The rearrangement links TRBV19 to TRBJ1-1, with 9 nucleotides matching TRBD1. With V trimmed by 5 bases and J by 1 base, 8 bases remained unmatched. The CDR3 has 16 residues. Germline CDR1 reads LNHDA; CDR2 reads SQIVND (reference sequence). CDR3 nucleotides: TGTGCCAGTAGTGTCCCGGGACAGGGTACGAACACTGAAGCTTTCTTT. The encoded protein is CASSVPGQGTNTEAFF.

The rearrangement uses TRBV11-2 and TRBJ2-7, with 8 bases fitting TRBD2. After removal of 2 bases from V and 4 bases from J, the junction contained 7 bases not matched to a gene. The germline V gene encodes CDR1 SGHAT and CDR2 FQNNGV. The length of the CDR3 is 15 residues. The CDR3 nucleotides read TGTGCCAGCAGCTTACAGACGGGGGGGCCGTACGAGCAGTACTTC. It codes for CASSLQTGGPYEQYF.

The gene calls are TRBV11-3 and TRBJ1-3, with D perhaps matching TRBD1 (6 bases). This CDR3 is built from 16 residues. CDR1 is SGHNT and CDR2 is YENEEA in the germline V gene. V dropped 4 bases and J dropped 1 base, with 14 bases sitting between them. The CDR3 nucleotides are TGTGCCAGCAGCTCCGGCCCAGGGGAGTCTGGAAACACCATATATTTT. Translated: CASSSGPGESGNTIYF.

The gene calls are TRBV9 and TRBJ2-3; D uncertain. This CDR3 has 14 residues. Germline CDR1 and CDR2: SGDLS and YYNGEE. Trimming shortened V by 4 bases and J by 6 bases, and 15 bases separated the two germline ends. The CDR3 coding sequence is TGTGCCAGCAGCCCCTCCTCGACTTGGGATACGCAGTATTTT. The encoded protein is CASSPSSTWDTQYF.

This chain links TRBV10-3 with TRBJ1-1; possible D gene TRBD1, 6 bases. The germline V and J ends were trimmed by 8 bases and 1 base, with 14 bases remaining between them. Per the germline V gene, CDR1 is ENHRY and CDR2 is SYGVKD. This CDR3 has 14 residues. CDR3: CAIGAGARNTEAFF. DNA for the CDR3: TGTGCCATCGGAGCAGGGGCCAGGAACACTGAAGCTTTCTTT.

This chain connects TRBV6-1 to TRBJ2-5; a weak D match, TRBD2 (5 bases). Germline V gene data show CDR1 as MNHNS and CDR2 as SASEGT. This CDR3 region has 16 residues. V dropped 4 bases and J dropped 0 bases, with 15 bases sitting between them. The CDR3 loop is CASSGQTGGHQETQYF. The CDR3 DNA follows: TGTGCCAGCAGTGGGCAAACGGGCGGGCACCAAGAGACCCAGTACTTC.

The chain carries TRBV3-1 (or the pseudogene TRBV3-2) and TRBJ1-1; TRBD1 matches 7 bases. The CDR3 is 13 residues long. The V and J ends lost 4 bases and 5 bases, in that order; junction bases with no gene match: 4. Germline lookup yields CDR1 LGHDT and CDR2 YNNKEL (reference sequence). This CDR3 reads CASSLGGWTEAFF. As DNA, the CDR3 is TGTGCCAGCAGCCTAGGGGGCTGGACTGAAGCTTTCTTT.

The rearrangement uses TRBV19 and TRBJ1-6; no clear D. This CDR3 is built from 16 residues. Per germline, CDR1 LNHDA and CDR2 SQIVND (reference sequence). The V and J ends lost 3 bases and 9 bases respectively, with 18 bases between them. For the CDR3, the DNA is TGTGCCAGTAGTATGCCACTAAACCCTACGGGTTCACCCCTCCACTTT. Its protein product is CASSMPLNPTGSPLHF.

The chain has TRBV27 and TRBJ1-2, with D possibly matching TRBD1 (6 bases). Germline loops: CDR1 MNHEY, CDR2 SMNVEV (reference sequence). Trimming cost V 3 bases and J 8 bases, with 13 bases left between them. The CDR3 covers 13 residues. The CDR3, as DNA: TGTGCCAGCAGTTTGAACGGGGGGCAGGGCTACACCTTC. It specifies CASSLNGGQGYTF.

The rearrangement links TRBV11-3 to TRBJ1-6; D gene uncertain. Trimming left V 1 base short and J 7 bases short, with 8 bases between. The V gene's germline CDR1 is SGHNT and CDR2 YENEEA. The CDR3 is made up of 14 amino acids. The CDR3 bases are TGTGCCAGCAGCTTAGCCGGGTCGAATTCACCCCTCCACTTT. It encodes CASSLAGSNSPLHF.

This chain connects TRBV27 to TRBJ1-2; TRBD1 matches at 9 bases. The CDR3 has 17 residues. With 3 bases clipped from V and 2 bases from J, the junction kept 10 bases outside the gene matches. Germline V gives CDR1 MNHEY, CDR2 SMNVEV (reference sequence). The CDR3 DNA sequence: TGTGCCAGCAGTTTCGTACCGGGACAGGGAATAAACTATGGCTACACCTTC. Amino acids: CASSFVPGQGINYGYTF.

This sequence joins TRBV6-6 and TRBJ2-7; no clear D gene. This CDR3 contains 13 residues. Looked up from germline, CDR1 is MNHNY and CDR2 is SVGAGI (reference sequence). Trimming shortened V by 5 bases and J by 6 bases, and 14 bases separated the two germline ends. The CDR3 nucleotides are TGTGCCAGCAGTCCGACTGCTGTGGTCGAGCAGTACTTC. Its protein product is CASSPTAVVEQYF.

The J gene is TRBJ2-2, the V gene TRBV7-2; tentative D call: TRBD2 (7 bases). The CDR3 extends over 17 amino acids. From germline, CDR1 is SGHTA and CDR2 FQGNSA. Trimming cost V 1 base and J 2 bases, with 14 bases left between them. CDR3 DNA sequence: TGTGCCAGCAGCTTAGTGGCGGGGGCGAGTAACACCGGGGAGCTGTTTTTT. The encoded protein is CASSLVAGASNTGELFF. The complete variable domain, with remaining parts taken from reference TRBV7-2 and TRBJ2-2, reads GAGVSQSPSNKVTEKGKDVELRCDPISGHTALYWYRQSLGQGLEFLIYFQGNSAPDKSGLPSDRFSAERTGGSVSTLTIQRTQQEDSAVYLCASSLVAGASNTGELFFGEGSRLTVL.

V usage is TRBV19 and J usage is TRBJ1-2, with a tentative D call TRBD1 (5 bases). V was trimmed by 6 bases and J by 7 bases, leaving 18 bases between them. The CDR3 is 14 amino acids. Germline lookup yields CDR1 LNHDA and CDR2 SQIVND (reference sequence). The CDR3: CASSLRESIRGYTF. CDR3 DNA sequence: TGTGCCAGTAGCCTCAGGGAAAGCATCCGTGGCTACACCTTC.

V is TRBV2 and J is TRBJ1-4, with unresolved D. The CDR3 is 14 residues long. Germline CDR1 is SNHLY and CDR2 is FYNNEI. Trimming took 1 base from V and 8 from J, leaving 11 bases between them. The CDR3 protein is CASSEGGLREKLFF. CDR3 in DNA: TGTGCCAGCAGTGAAGGAGGTTTGAGAGAAAAACTGTTTTTT.

The J gene is TRBJ1-1, the V gene TRBV19; 7 bases are shared with TRBD1. The CDR3 spans 12 residues. CDR1 and CDR2 from the germline V gene are LNHDA and SQIVND (reference sequence). V dropped 5 bases and J dropped 8; count of bases not matched to a gene: 5. For the CDR3, the DNA is TGTGCCAGTAGTGTCCCGACAGGGGAAGCTTTCTTT. Its protein is CASSVPTGEAFF.

V and J are TRBV6-1 and TRBJ1-2; D is possibly TRBD1 (6 bases). The germline V and J ends were trimmed by 3 bases and 7 bases, with 21 bases remaining between them. Germline V CDR1 and CDR2: MNHNS, SASEGT. The CDR3 is made up of 16 amino acids. The DNA of the CDR3 is TGTGCCAGCAGTGACGGACAGCCGTTCGCGCAAGTTGGCTACACCTTC. This gives the protein CASSDGQPFAQVGYTF.

This clone appeared once. The V call is TRBV19, the J call TRBJ1-1; possibly TRBD1 for D (5 bases). The V gene's germline CDR1 is LNHDA and CDR2 SQIVND (reference sequence). This CDR3 comprises 15 residues. V was trimmed by 6 bases and J by 4 bases, leaving 18 bases between them. The CDR3 sequence: CASSPVGGSGTEAFF. The CDR3 DNA follows: TGTGCCAGTAGCCCAGTTGGGGGGAGTGGCACTGAAGCTTTCTTT.

The CDR3 sequence is CASSFRGLYNEQFF. CDR3 nucleotides: TGTGCCAGTAGTTTCCGGGGACTCTACAATGAGCAGTTCTTC. The J gene is TRBJ2-1, the V gene TRBV19; a weak D match, TRBD2 (6 bases). CDR1 LNHDA and CDR2 SQIVND come from the germline V gene (reference sequence). V was cut by 5 bases and J by 3 bases, with 11 bases left in between. The CDR3 consists of 14 residues.

The DNA of the CDR3 is TGTGCCAGCAGCCGTACAGGTGTCAATGAGCAGTTCTTC. It is translated as CASSRTGVNEQFF. This rearrangement joins TRBV5-6 to TRBJ2-1, with D possibly matching TRBD1 (5 bases). Deletions cut 4 bases from V and 6 bases from J, with 11 bases between. This CDR3 contains 13 residues. Germline CDR1 and CDR2: SGHDT and YYEEEE.

This chain links TRBV19 with TRBJ2-3, with a tentative D call TRBD2 (5 bases). This CDR3 spans 14 amino acids. Trimming left V 5 bases short and J 0 bases short, with 9 bases between. In germline, CDR1 is LNHDA, CDR2 SQIVND (reference sequence). The CDR3 sequence: CASSFRTSTDTQYF. CDR3 DNA sequence: TGTGCCAGTAGTTTCCGGACTAGCACAGATACGCAGTATTTT.

V is TRBV15 and J is TRBJ1-2; TRBD1 matches at 8 bases. In germline, CDR1 is LNHNV, CDR2 YYDKDF (reference sequence). There are 16 residues in the CDR3. J was trimmed by 4 bases and V by 8 bases; bases with no gene match: 15. CDR3 DNA: TGTGCCACCTACGGACAGATACAGGGGGGGGCCTATGGCTACACCTTC. Its protein is CATYGQIQGGAYGYTF.

V gene TRBV5-8 combines with J gene TRBJ2-1; 8 nucleotides match TRBD1. CDR1 and CDR2 (germline): SGHTS, YDEGEE. The CDR3 has 12 residues. V gave up 3 bases and J gave up 9 bases; unmatched junction bases: 2. CDR3 bases: TGTGCCAGCAGCTCGGACAGGGTTGAGCAGTTCTTC. Protein sequence: CASSSDRVEQFF.

This rearrangement joins TRBV5-4 to TRBJ1-2; D is ambiguous. The CDR3 contains 15 residues. Germline V gives CDR1 SGHNT, CDR2 YYREEE (reference sequence). The germline V and J ends were trimmed by 2 bases and 3 bases, with 14 bases remaining between them. The CDR3 spells CASSFTRQADYGYTF. CDR3 in DNA: TGTGCCAGCAGCTTTACTCGCCAGGCCGACTATGGCTACACCTTC.

V is TRBV7-8 and J is TRBJ1-2; D gene uncertain. This CDR3 has 14 amino acids. The V gene lost 2 bases and the J gene lost 5 bases, with 12 bases spanning the gap. From germline, CDR1 is SGHVS and CDR2 FQNEAQ. The CDR3 coding sequence is TGTGCCAGCAGCTTACGGGATACGGTTTATGGCTACACCTTC. Translation gives CASSLRDTVYGYTF.